Each of the 23 T cell receptor beta chains below was sequenced from the same sample in a study of control samples from healthy donors and cancer patients. Only in-frame clones appear in the TCRdb table, and some are missing; sequencing was by immunoSEQ multiplex PCR. The table includes 100,000 to 150,000 clones, more than 75% detected once. Sequenced input: blood. These receptors were collected from a man in his forties in good health.

The chain couples TRBV27 to TRBJ2-3; 10 nucleotides agree with TRBD2. The germline CDR1 and CDR2 sequences are MNHEY and SMNVEV (reference sequence). The V and J ends lost 4 bases and 0 bases, in that order; junction bases with no gene match: 4. The length of the CDR3 is 16 residues. This CDR3 is CASSSRTSGSTDTQYF. CDR3 coding DNA: TGTGCCAGCAGTTCCCGGACTAGCGGAAGCACAGATACGCAGTATTTT.

The V and J genes are TRBV4-1 and TRBJ1-2; 9 bases align to TRBD1. The V gene end was trimmed by 0 bases and the J gene end by 3 bases; junction bases not matched to a gene: 11. Germline lookup yields CDR1 MGHRA and CDR2 YSYEKL. The CDR3 runs 18 residues. This CDR3 reads CASSQEAHGTGNYYGYTF. CDR3 nucleotides: TGCGCCAGCAGCCAAGAAGCCCACGGGACAGGGAATTACTATGGCTACACCTTC.

This rearrangement joins TRBV9 to TRBJ1-1; 9 bases map to TRBD1. Germline loops: CDR1 SGDLS, CDR2 YYNGEE. This CDR3 spans 17 amino acids. V lost 3 bases, J lost 5 bases, and 14 bases stayed unmatched. CDR3 in amino acids: CASSAVLRDRDRTEAFF. In DNA, the CDR3 is TGTGCCAGCAGCGCCGTCCTCCGGGACAGGGACCGAACTGAAGCTTTCTTT.

The chain couples TRBV10-1 to TRBJ1-1; 10 bases line up with TRBD1. The CDR3 is 16 amino acids. Germline V gene sequence: CDR1 WNHNN, CDR2 SYGVQD (reference sequence). Trimming cost V 0 bases and J 1 base; bases outside gene matches: 2. The CDR3 sequence: CASSESTGGQNTEAFF. In DNA form, the CDR3 reads TGCGCCAGCAGTGAGTCGACAGGGGGCCAGAACACTGAAGCTTTCTTT.

The chain is built from TRBV6-5 and TRBJ2-5; TRBD1 matches at 9 bases. Germline V gene data show CDR1 as MNHEY and CDR2 as SVGAGI. J was trimmed by 2 bases and V by 5 bases; bases with no gene match: 3. The CDR3 has 14 amino acids. DNA for the CDR3: TGTGCCAGCAGTCGAGGGACAGGGCAAGAGACCCAGTACTTC. Its protein product is CASSRGTGQETQYF.

The chain couples TRBV13 to TRBJ1-1; no clear D. The CDR3 spans 14 residues. The ends were cut back, 5 bases at V and 0 bases at J, with 10 bases in the middle. Germline V CDR1 and CDR2: PRHDT, FYEKMQ (reference sequence). Here the CDR3 DNA reads TGTGCCAGCAGCCCCGGACTCTTGAACACTGAAGCTTTCTTT. It codes for CASSPGLLNTEAFF. Using reference TRBV13 and TRBJ1-1 for the parts outside the CDR3, the full variable domain is AAGVIQSPRHLIKEKRETATLKCYPIPRHDTVYWYQQGPGQDPQFLISFYEKMQSDKGSIPDRFSAQQFSDYHSELNMSSLELGDSALYFCASSPGLLNTEAFFGQGTRLTVV.

The J gene is TRBJ2-2, the V gene TRBV19; D may be TRBD2 (5 bases). In germline, CDR1 is LNHDA, CDR2 SQIVND (reference sequence). The CDR3 totals 18 residues. Between the trimmed V and J ends, which lost 1 base and 10 bases, there was a span of 25 bases. The CDR3, as DNA: TGTGCCAGTAGTATAGGCCCCCTTAGGAGGAGGAATAAGGAGGAGCTGTTTTTT. Translated, it gives CASSIGPLRRRNKEELFF.

The chain uses TRBV6-6 and TRBJ2-3, with a tentative D call TRBD1 (6 bases). V was clipped by 5 bases and J by 6 bases, with 15 bases between them. The germline V gene encodes CDR1 MNHNY and CDR2 SVGAGI (reference sequence). The CDR3 is made up of 14 amino acids. As DNA, the CDR3 is TGTGCCAGCAGTACAGGGACCCAGTTTGATACGCAGTATTTT. It codes for CASSTGTQFDTQYF.

The rearrangement links TRBV7-8 to TRBJ1-5; D call uncertain. Germline-derived CDR1 and CDR2 are SGHVS and FQNEAQ. Trimming pared 1 base from V and 7 bases from J, leaving 8 bases between. CDR3 size: 13 residues. The CDR3 coding sequence is TGTGCCAGCAGCTTAGAGGCCCCACAGCCCCAGCATTTT. Its protein product is CASSLEAPQPQHF.

This chain uses TRBV4-1 with TRBJ2-5; 8 bases are shared with TRBD2. V was clipped by 4 bases and J by 5 bases; unmatched bases: 21. The CDR3 extends over 19 amino acids. CDR1 and CDR2 from the germline V gene are MGHRA and YSYEKL. In nucleotides, the CDR3 is TGCGCCAGCAGCCTCCTATGGGGTCCCGGAGCGGGGGCACAGGAGACCCAGTACTTC. The encoded protein is CASSLLWGPGAGAQETQYF.

This chain's CDR3 is CASSPQGIYRTYEQYF. CDR3 sequence (DNA): TGTGCCAGCAGCCCCCAGGGGATCTACCGAACCTACGAGCAGTACTTC. The V gene is TRBV7-9, the J gene TRBJ2-7, with D possibly matching TRBD1 (6 bases). V was shortened by 5 bases and J by 2 bases, with 19 bases between the two germline ends. CDR3 length equals 16 residues. Germline V gene lookup returns CDR1 SEHNR and CDR2 FQNEAQ (reference sequence).

The rearrangement uses TRBV6-5 and TRBJ2-7; 10 bases line up with TRBD1. The germline CDR1 and CDR2 sequences are MNHEY and SVGAGI. Trimming took 0 bases from V and 2 from J; bases not matched to a gene: 4. The CDR3 totals 16 residues. CDR3 DNA sequence: TGTGCCAGCAGTTACTCGGGGGGGACAGGGGCCTACGAGCAGTACTTC. Translating gives CASSYSGGTGAYEQYF.

V and J are TRBV24-1 and TRBJ2-3; D gene ambiguous. V was trimmed by 1 base and J by 1 base, leaving 5 bases between them. The germline CDR1 and CDR2 sequences are KGHDR and SFDVKD. This CDR3 is 14 amino acids long. The CDR3, as DNA: TGTGCCACCAGTGATTTCCTGGGCACAGATACGCAGTATTTT. Residues: CATSDFLGTDTQYF.

The chain recombines TRBV11-3 with TRBJ2-2, with no clear D. This CDR3 comprises 14 residues. Trimming left V 3 bases short and J 5 bases short, with 10 bases between. The germline gives CDR1 SGHNT, CDR2 YENEEA. CDR3 region: CASSFFGWTGELFF. CDR3 nucleotide sequence: TGTGCCAGCAGCTTTTTCGGTTGGACCGGGGAGCTGTTTTTT.

This sequence joins TRBV4-1 and TRBJ1-2; no definite D call. V was shortened by 0 bases and J by 2 bases, with 7 bases between the two germline ends. The CDR3 has 14 residues. The germline V gene encodes CDR1 MGHRA and CDR2 YSYEKL. CDR3 in amino acids: CASSQEWVNYGYTF. The CDR3 DNA sequence: TGCGCCAGCAGCCAAGAGTGGGTGAACTATGGCTACACCTTC.

The chain recombines TRBV7-2 with TRBJ2-7; 9 bases match TRBD2. This CDR3 contains 15 residues. Germline lookup yields CDR1 SGHTA and CDR2 FQGNSA. With 5 bases clipped from V and 6 bases from J, the junction kept 11 bases outside the gene matches. In DNA form, the CDR3 reads TGTGCCAGCAGCCCAGGGGTAGCGGGGGCCTCCGAGCAGTACTTC. The encoded protein is CASSPGVAGASEQYF.

The DNA for the CDR3 is TGTGCCAGCATCTTAAAGGGACAGGAGCTCTCTGGAAACACCATATATTTT. Translation gives CASILKGQELSGNTIYF. The chain combines TRBV5-6 with TRBJ1-3; 8 bases are shared with TRBD1. Germline V gene sequence: CDR1 SGHDT, CDR2 YYEEEE. CDR3 length: 17 amino acids. Trimming at V came to 6 bases and at J to 0 bases, leaving 11 bases not matched to a gene.

The chain couples TRBV5-1 to TRBJ1-2; no firm D call. V lost 0 bases and J 1 base, leaving 10 bases between the germline ends. Germline V lookup: CDR1 SGHRS, CDR2 YFSETQ. The CDR3 has 15 residues. The CDR3 sequence: CASSLDGPINYGYTF. CDR3 nucleotides: TGCGCCAGCAGCTTGGACGGCCCGATTAACTATGGCTACACCTTC.

The chain employs TRBV7-2 and TRBJ2-3, with D perhaps matching TRBD2 (5 bases). Trimming removed 6 bases at V and 0 bases at J, with 10 bases between. Per the germline V gene, CDR1 is SGHTA and CDR2 is FQGNSA. The CDR3 totals 14 residues. The CDR3: CASRSRGSTDTQYF. In DNA form, the CDR3 reads TGTGCCAGCAGGTCACGGGGTAGCACAGATACGCAGTATTTT.

The J gene is TRBJ1-4, the V gene TRBV6-1, with D possibly TRBD1 on 6 matching bases. The CDR3 contains 15 residues. The V end was cut by 3 bases, the J end by 2 bases, with 10 bases between. Looked up from germline, CDR1 is MNHNS and CDR2 is SASEGT. CDR3 sequence (DNA): TGTGCCAGCAGTGAGGGGGGGGCGACTAATGAAAAACTGTTTTTT. This encodes CASSEGGATNEKLFF.

The rearrangement links TRBV18 to TRBJ1-6; D ambiguous. Germline CDR1 and CDR2: KGHSH and LQKENI. V lost 2 bases, J lost 7 bases, and 12 bases lay in between. The CDR3 runs to 15 residues. The CDR3 is CASSPLAGVNSPLHF. As DNA, the CDR3 is TGTGCCAGCTCACCATTGGCCGGAGTAAATTCACCCCTCCACTTT. Filled out from reference TRBV18 and TRBJ1-6, the complete variable domain reads NAGVMQNPRHLVRRRGQEARLRCSPMKGHSHVYWYRQLPEEGLKFMVYLQKENIIDESGMPKERFSAEFPKEGPSILRIQQVVRGDSAAYFCASSPLAGVNSPLHFGNGTRLTVT.

This chain links TRBV11-3 with TRBJ2-1, with D possibly TRBD2 on 5 matching bases. Trimming shortened V by 2 bases and J by 8 bases, and 13 bases separated the two germline ends. The CDR3 is 14 amino acids. Per germline, CDR1 SGHNT and CDR2 YENEEA. The CDR3 sequence is CASSLRRVLDEQFF. Written as DNA, the CDR3 is TGTGCCAGCAGCTTAAGGCGGGTTCTAGATGAGCAGTTCTTC. Full variable domain (remainder filled in from reference TRBV11-3 and TRBJ2-1): EAGVVQSPRYKIIEKKQPVAFWCNPISGHNTLYWYLQNLGQGPELLIRYENEEAVDDSQLPKDRFSAERLKGVDSTLKIQPAELGDSAVYLCASSLRRVLDEQFFGPGTRLTVL.

The chain couples TRBV19 to TRBJ1-2; weak D call: TRBD1 (6 bases). This CDR3 region has 11 residues. Germline V CDR1 and CDR2: LNHDA, SQIVND (reference sequence). This chain's CDR3 is CAVEGGYGYTF. The CDR3 bases are TGTGCTGTAGAGGGGGGCTATGGCTACACCTTC.